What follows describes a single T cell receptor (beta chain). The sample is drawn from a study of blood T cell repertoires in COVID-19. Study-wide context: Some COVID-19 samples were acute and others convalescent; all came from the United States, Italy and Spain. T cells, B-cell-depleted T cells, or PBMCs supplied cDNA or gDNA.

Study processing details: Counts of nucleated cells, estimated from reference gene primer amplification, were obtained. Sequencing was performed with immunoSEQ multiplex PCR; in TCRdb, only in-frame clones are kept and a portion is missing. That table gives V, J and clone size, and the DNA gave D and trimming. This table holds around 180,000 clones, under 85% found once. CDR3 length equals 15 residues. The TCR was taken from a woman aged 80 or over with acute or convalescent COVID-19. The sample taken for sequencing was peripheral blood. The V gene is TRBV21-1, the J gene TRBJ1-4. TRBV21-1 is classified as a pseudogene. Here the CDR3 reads CASSPISECNEKLFF. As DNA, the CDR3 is TGTGCCAGCAGCCCTATTAGCGAGTGTAATGAAAAACTGTTTTTT.